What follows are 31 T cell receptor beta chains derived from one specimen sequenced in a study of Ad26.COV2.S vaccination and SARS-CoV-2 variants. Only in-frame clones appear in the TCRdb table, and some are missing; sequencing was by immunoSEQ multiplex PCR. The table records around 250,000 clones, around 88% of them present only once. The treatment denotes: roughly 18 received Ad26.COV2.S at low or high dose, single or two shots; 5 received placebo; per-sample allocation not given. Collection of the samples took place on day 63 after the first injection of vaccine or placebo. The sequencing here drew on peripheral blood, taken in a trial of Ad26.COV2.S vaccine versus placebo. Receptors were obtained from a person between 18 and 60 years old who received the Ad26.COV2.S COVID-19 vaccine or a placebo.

The CDR3 nucleotides read TGTGCCAGCAGCTTAGCCCGGGACCTCTTAGATACGCAGTATTTT. Its translation: CASSLARDLLDTQYF. This chain connects TRBV7-8 to TRBJ2-3; D assignment may be TRBD1 or TRBD2 (5 bases each). This CDR3 is built from 15 residues. CDR1 SGHVS and CDR2 FQNEAQ come from the germline V gene. V was cut by 0 bases and J by 5 bases, with 12 bases left in between.

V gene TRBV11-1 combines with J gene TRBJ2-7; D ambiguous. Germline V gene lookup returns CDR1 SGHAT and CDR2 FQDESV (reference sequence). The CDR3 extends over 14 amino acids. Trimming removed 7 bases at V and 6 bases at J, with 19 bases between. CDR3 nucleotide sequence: TGTGCCAGCAACAACCAGGTGGACGGCGGCGAGCAGTACTTC. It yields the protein CASNNQVDGGEQYF.

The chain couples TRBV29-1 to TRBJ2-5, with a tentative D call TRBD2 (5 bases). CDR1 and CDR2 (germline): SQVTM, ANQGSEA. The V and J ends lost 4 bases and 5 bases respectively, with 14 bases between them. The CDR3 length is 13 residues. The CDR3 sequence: CSVASGVRETQYF. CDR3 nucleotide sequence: TGCAGCGTTGCATCCGGGGTGAGGGAGACCCAGTACTTC. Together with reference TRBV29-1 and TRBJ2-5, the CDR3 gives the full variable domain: SAVISQKPSRDICQRGTSLTIQCQVDSQVTMMFWYRQQPGQSLTLIATANQGSEATYESGFVIDKFPISRPNLTFSTLTVSNMSPEDSSIYLCSVASGVRETQYFGPGTRLLVL.

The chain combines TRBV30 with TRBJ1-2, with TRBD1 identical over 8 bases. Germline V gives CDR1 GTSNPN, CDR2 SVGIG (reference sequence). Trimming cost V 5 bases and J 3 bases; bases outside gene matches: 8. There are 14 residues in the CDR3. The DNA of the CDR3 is TGTGCCTGGGGCGCCGGGACAGGCCACTATGGCTACACCTTC. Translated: CAWGAGTGHYGYTF. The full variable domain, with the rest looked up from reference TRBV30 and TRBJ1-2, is SQTIHQWPATLVQPVGSPLSLECTVEGTSNPNLYWYRQAAGRGLQLLFYSVGIGQISSEVPQNLSASRPQDRQFILSSKKLLLSDSGFYLCAWGAGTGHYGYTFGSGTRLTVV.

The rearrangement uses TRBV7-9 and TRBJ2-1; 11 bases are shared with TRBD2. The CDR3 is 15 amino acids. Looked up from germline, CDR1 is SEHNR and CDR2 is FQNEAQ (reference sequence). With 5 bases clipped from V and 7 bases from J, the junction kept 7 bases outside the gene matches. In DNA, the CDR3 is TGTGCCAGCAGCAGGCCCCTAGCGGGAGGTAATGAGCAGTTCTTC. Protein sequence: CASSRPLAGGNEQFF.

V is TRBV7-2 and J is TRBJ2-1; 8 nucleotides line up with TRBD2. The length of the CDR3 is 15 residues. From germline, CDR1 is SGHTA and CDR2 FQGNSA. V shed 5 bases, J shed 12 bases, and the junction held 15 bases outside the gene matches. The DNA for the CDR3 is TGTGCCAGCAGCCCCGGACTAGCCTATACAATGGGGCAGTTCTTC. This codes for CASSPGLAYTMGQFF.

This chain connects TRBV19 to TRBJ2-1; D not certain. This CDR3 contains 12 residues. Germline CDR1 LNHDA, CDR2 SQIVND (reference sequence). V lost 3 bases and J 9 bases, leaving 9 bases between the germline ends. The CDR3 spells CASSIPPLEQFF. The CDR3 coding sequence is TGTGCCAGTAGTATCCCTCCCCTTGAGCAGTTCTTC.

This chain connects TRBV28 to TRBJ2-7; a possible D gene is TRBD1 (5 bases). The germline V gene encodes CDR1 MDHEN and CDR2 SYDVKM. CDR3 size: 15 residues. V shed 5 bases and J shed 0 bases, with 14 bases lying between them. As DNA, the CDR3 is TGTGCCAGCAGTCCTCGGACACTTAGCTCCTACGAGCAGTACGTC. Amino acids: CASSPRTLSSYEQYV.

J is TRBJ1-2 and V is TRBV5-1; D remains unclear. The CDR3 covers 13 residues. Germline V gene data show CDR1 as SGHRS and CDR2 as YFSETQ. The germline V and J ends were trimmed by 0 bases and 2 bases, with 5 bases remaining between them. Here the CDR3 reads CASSLATNYGYTF. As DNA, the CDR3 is TGCGCCAGCAGCTTGGCCACCAACTATGGCTACACCTTC.

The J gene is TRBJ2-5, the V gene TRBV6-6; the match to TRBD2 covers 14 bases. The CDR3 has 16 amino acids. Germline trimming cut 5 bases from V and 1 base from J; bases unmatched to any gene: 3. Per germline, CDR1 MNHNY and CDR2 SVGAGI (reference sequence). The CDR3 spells CASSKTSGGGQETQYF. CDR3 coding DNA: TGTGCCAGCAGTAAGACTAGCGGGGGGGGCCAAGAGACCCAGTACTTC.

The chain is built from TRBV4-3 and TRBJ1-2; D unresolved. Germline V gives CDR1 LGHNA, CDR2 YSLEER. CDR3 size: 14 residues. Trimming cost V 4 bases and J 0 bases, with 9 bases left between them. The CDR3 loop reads CASSPGPPNYGYTF. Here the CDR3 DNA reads TGCGCCAGCAGCCCTGGGCCACCTAACTATGGCTACACCTTC.

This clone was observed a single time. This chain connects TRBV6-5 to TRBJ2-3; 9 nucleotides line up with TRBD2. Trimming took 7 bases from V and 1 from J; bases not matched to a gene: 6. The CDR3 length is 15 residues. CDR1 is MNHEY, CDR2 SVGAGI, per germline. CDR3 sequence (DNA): TGTGCCAGCATCTTGGCTAGCGGGGGCACAGATACGCAGTATTTT. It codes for CASILASGGTDTQYF.

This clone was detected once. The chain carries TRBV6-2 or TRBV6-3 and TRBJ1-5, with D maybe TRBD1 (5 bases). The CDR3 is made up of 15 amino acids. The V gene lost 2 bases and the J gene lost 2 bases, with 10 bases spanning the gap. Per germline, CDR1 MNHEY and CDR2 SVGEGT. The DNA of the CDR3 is TGTGCCAGCAGTTACGCGGGGGGGGGCAATCAGCCCCAGCATTTT. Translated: CASSYAGGGNQPQHF.

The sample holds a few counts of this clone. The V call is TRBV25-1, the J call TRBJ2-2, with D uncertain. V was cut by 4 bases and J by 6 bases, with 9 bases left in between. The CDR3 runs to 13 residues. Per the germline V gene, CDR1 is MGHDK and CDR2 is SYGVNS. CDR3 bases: TGTGCCAGCAGTGCGCTGGTTTCCGGGGAGCTGTTTTTT. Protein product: CASSALVSGELFF. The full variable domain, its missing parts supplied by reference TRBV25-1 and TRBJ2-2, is EADIYQTPRYLVIGTGKKITLECSQTMGHDKMYWYQQDPGMELHLIHYSYGVNSTEKGDLSSESTVSRIRTEHFPLTLESARPSHTSQYLCASSALVSGELFFGEGSRLTVL.

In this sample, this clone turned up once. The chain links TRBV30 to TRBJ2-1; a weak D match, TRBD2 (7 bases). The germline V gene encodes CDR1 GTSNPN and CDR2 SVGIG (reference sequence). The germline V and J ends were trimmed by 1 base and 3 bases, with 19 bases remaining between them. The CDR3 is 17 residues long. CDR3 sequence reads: CAWSDWLRRGGYNEQFF. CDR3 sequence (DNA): TGTGCCTGGAGTGATTGGTTGAGGAGGGGGGGCTACAATGAGCAGTTCTTC.

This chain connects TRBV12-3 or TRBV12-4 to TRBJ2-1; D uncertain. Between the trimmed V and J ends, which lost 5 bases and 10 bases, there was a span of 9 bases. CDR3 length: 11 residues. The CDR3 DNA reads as TGTGCCAGCAGTACAGCCTCCGAGCAGTTCTTC. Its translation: CASSTASEQFF.

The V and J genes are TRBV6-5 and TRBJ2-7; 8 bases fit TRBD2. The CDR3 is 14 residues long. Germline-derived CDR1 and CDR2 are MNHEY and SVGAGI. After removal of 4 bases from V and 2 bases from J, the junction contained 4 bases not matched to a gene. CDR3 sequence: CASSSGGVTYEQYF. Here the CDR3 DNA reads TGTGCCAGCAGTTCGGGGGGGGTAACCTACGAGCAGTACTTC.

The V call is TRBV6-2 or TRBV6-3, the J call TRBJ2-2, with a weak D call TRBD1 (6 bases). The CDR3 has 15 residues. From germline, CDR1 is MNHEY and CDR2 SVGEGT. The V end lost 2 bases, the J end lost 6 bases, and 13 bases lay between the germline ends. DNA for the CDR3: TGTGCCAGCAGTTACGCCCAGGGGAAGGCCGGGGAGCTGTTTTTT. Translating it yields CASSYAQGKAGELFF.

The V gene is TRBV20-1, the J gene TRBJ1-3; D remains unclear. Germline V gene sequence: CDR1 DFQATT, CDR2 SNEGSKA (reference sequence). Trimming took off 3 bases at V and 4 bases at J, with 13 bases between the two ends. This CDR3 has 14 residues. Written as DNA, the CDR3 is TGCAGTGCTAGTCCGTCGACAAGCGGAAACACCATATATTTT. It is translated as CSASPSTSGNTIYF.

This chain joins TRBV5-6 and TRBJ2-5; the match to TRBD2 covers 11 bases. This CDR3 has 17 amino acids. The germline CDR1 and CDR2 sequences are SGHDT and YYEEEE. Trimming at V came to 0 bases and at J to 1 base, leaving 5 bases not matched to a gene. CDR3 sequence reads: CASSLGLAGLPQETQYF. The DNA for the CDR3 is TGTGCCAGCAGCTTGGGACTAGCGGGACTTCCCCAAGAGACCCAGTACTTC.

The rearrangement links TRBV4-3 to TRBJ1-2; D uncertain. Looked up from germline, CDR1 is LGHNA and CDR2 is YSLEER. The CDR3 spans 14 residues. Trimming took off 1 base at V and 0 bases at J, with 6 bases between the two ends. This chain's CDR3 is CASSQVGSNYGYTF. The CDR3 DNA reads TGCGCCAGCAGCCAAGTAGGGTCTAACTATGGCTACACCTTC.

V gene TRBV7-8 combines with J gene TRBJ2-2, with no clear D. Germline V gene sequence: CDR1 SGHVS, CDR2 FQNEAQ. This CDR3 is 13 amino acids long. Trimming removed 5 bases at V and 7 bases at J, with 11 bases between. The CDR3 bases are TGTGCCAGCAGCCCCAACCCCCTCGGGGAGCTGTTTTTT. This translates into CASSPNPLGELFF.

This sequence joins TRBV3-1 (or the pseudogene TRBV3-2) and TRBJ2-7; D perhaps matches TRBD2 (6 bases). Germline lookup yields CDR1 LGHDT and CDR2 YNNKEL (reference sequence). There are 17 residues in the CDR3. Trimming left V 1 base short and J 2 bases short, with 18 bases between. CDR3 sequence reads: CASSQVGTSSSTYEQYV. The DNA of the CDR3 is TGTGCCAGCAGCCAAGTAGGTACTAGCTCTTCCACCTACGAGCAGTACGTC.

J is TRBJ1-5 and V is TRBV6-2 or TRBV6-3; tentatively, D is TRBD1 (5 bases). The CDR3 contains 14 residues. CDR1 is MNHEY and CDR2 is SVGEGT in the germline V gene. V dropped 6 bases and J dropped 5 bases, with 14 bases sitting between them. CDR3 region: CASSRDGLDQPQHF. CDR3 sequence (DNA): TGTGCCAGCAGCCGGGACGGTTTAGATCAGCCCCAGCATTTT.

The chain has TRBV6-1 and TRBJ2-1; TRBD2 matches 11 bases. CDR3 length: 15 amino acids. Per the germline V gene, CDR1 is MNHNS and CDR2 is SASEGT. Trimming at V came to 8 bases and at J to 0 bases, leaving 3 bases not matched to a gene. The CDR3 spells CASLTSGSSYNEQFF. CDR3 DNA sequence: TGTGCCAGCCTTACTAGCGGGAGCTCCTACAATGAGCAGTTCTTC.

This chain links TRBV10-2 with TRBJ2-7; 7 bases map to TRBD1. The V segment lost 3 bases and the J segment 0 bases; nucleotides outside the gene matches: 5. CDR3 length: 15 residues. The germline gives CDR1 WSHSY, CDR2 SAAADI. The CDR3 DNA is TGCGCCAGCAGTGACGCCGGGACAGCCTCCTACGAGCAGTACTTC. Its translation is CASSDAGTASYEQYF.

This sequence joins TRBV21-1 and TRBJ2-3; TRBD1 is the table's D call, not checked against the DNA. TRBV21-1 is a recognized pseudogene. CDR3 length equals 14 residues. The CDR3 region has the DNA TGTGCCAGCAGCAAAAAGGGGCCCGGGGATACGCAGTATTTT. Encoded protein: CASSKKGPGDTQYF.

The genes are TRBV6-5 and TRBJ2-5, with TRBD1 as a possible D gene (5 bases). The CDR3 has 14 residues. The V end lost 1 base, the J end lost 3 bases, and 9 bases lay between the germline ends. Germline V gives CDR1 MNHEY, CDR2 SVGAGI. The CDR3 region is CASSYYQGKETQYF. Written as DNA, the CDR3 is TGTGCCAGCAGTTACTACCAGGGCAAAGAGACCCAGTACTTC.

In DNA, the CDR3 is TGTGCCATCAGTGAGAGGGAGGGTCGATCACCCCTCCACTTT. Protein: CAISEREGRSPLHF. This chain joins TRBV10-3 and TRBJ1-6; D unclear. Trimming stripped 2 bases from V and 10 bases from J, with 12 bases between. This CDR3 is 14 amino acids long. The germline gives CDR1 ENHRY, CDR2 SYGVKD.

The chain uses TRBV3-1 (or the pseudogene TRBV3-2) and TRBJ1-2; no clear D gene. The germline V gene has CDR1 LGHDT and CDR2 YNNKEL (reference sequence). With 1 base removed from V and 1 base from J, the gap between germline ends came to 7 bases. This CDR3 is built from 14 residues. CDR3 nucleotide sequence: TGTGCCAGCAGCCAAGTCCCCGATAACTATGGCTACACCTTC. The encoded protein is CASSQVPDNYGYTF.

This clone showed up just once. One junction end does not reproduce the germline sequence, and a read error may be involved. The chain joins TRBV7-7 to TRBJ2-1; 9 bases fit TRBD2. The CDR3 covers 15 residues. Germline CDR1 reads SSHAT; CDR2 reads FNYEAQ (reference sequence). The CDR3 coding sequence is TGTGCTAGCAGCTTAGGGGCGGGGGGGTACAATGAGCAGTTCTTC. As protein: CASSLGAGGYNEQFF.